The 18 T cell receptor beta chains reported below all come from one sample, sequenced in a study of T-cell memory formation after mild COVID-19. In TCRdb, the 5' RACE reads were re-called with MiXCR into one record per CDR3 protein. The repertoire holds hundreds of thousands of distinct CDR3 sequences, around 8% seen once, with approximately 22% in the top ten. Sequencing used PBMCs or a T cell subset sorted from them (not recorded which). These receptors were collected from a young man who had mild COVID-19 (a few samples of this study predate the infection). Cell type and time point are not known.

This chain joins TRBV4-1 and TRBJ1-1, with D perhaps matching TRBD1 (5 bases). V lost 6 bases and J lost 5, with 19 bases in between. Germline CDR1 MGHRA, CDR2 YSYEKL. CDR3 length: 15 residues. The CDR3 sequence: CASSIPGGSATEAFF. The CDR3 DNA reads TGCGCCAGCAGTATTCCCGGGGGGAGTGCGACTGAAGCTTTCTTT.

This chain links TRBV2 with TRBJ2-5; D is possibly TRBD2 (5 bases). Germline V gene data show CDR1 as SNHLY and CDR2 as FYNNEI. V shed 10 bases and J shed 5 bases, with 23 bases lying between them. This CDR3 is 15 amino acids long. The CDR3 nucleotides are TGTGCCACCGGGATGTTGGGCCTAACGGGCGAGACCCAGTACTTC. It yields the protein CATGMLGLTGETQYF.

The sample holds a few counts of this clonotype. J is TRBJ2-7 and V is TRBV2; D may be TRBD2 (6 bases). The germline V gene has CDR1 SNHLY and CDR2 FYNNEI. The CDR3 consists of 14 residues. The V end lost 8 bases, the J end lost 0 bases, and 14 bases lay between the germline ends. The CDR3 sequence is CASLRQTSSYEQYF. In DNA, the CDR3 is TGTGCCAGCCTGAGACAGACTAGCTCCTACGAGCAGTACTTC.

The rearrangement uses TRBV10-3 and TRBJ1-3; the D is unclear. CDR3 length equals 16 residues. CDR1 is ENHRY, CDR2 SYGVKD, per germline. V was clipped by 2 bases and J by 2 bases, with 13 bases between them. The CDR3: CAISEPLAKPGNTIYF. CDR3 DNA: TGTGCCATCAGTGAGCCCCTCGCCAAGCCTGGAAACACCATATATTTT.

The chain combines TRBV24-1 with TRBJ1-2, with D perhaps matching TRBD1 (6 bases). Trimming shortened V by 2 bases and J by 4 bases, and 13 bases separated the two germline ends. The CDR3 totals 15 residues. Germline V lookup: CDR1 KGHDR, CDR2 SFDVKD. CDR3 sequence reads: CATSDSRTDLYGYTF. In DNA, the CDR3 is TGTGCCACCAGTGATTCCCGGACAGACCTCTATGGCTACACCTTC.

This clonotype was observed a handful of times. CDR3 protein: CASSRGGTGGAKTQYF. CDR3 DNA sequence: TGCGCCAGCAGCAGAGGGGGGACAGGGGGCGCGAAGACCCAGTACTTC. V usage is TRBV5-1 and J usage is TRBJ2-5, with TRBD1 identical over 12 bases. The CDR3 runs 16 residues. The V and J ends lost 4 bases and 6 bases, in that order; junction bases with no gene match: 10. Germline values: CDR1 SGHRS, CDR2 YFSETQ.

The table lists this clonotype with a few counts. J is TRBJ1-1 and V is TRBV2; D remains ambiguous. The CDR3 is 12 residues long. Trimming pared 8 bases from V and 1 base from J, leaving 8 bases between. Germline V gene sequence: CDR1 SNHLY, CDR2 FYNNEI. For the CDR3, the DNA is TGTGCCAGCGAAGCGAGGAACACTGAAGCTTTCTTT. It codes for CASEARNTEAFF.

In its sample, this clonotype was seen a few times. The chain couples TRBV5-1 to TRBJ1-4; D remains unclear. The CDR3 is 17 residues long. V was clipped by 4 bases and J by 3 bases, with 19 bases between them. Germline CDR1 is SGHRS and CDR2 is YFSETQ. The CDR3 DNA is TGCGCCAGCAGCCACAAGGGAGGATGGGCAGCTAATGAAAAACTGTTTTTT. This codes for CASSHKGGWAANEKLFF. Full variable domain (remainder filled in from reference TRBV5-1 and TRBJ1-4): KAGVTQTPRYLIKTRGQQVTLSCSPISGHRSVSWYQQTPGQGLQFLFEYFSETQRNKGNFPGRFSGRQFSNSRSEMNVSTLELGDSALYLCASSHKGGWAANEKLFFGSGTQLSVL.

This clonotype appeared a few times. This chain joins TRBV10-3 and TRBJ2-1; D is ambiguous. The germline CDR1 and CDR2 sequences are ENHRY and SYGVKD. Trimming took off 6 bases at V and 8 bases at J, with 11 bases between the two ends. The CDR3 is made up of 12 amino acids. In nucleotides, the CDR3 is TGTGCCATCAGGGGGTTTCAGGATGAGCAGTTCTTC. Amino acids: CAIRGFQDEQFF.

This clonotype has only a few counts. This chain connects TRBV5-6 to TRBJ1-2; 8 positions match TRBD1. The germline gives CDR1 SGHDT, CDR2 YYEEEE. The CDR3 is 14 residues long. V lost 3 bases, J lost 2 bases, and 3 bases stayed unmatched. In DNA, the CDR3 is TGTGCCAGCAGCTCCTGGGACAGGAACTATGGCTACACCTTC. Translation gives CASSSWDRNYGYTF. Full variable domain (missing parts from reference TRBV5-6 and TRBJ1-2): DAGVTQSPTHLIKTRGQQVTLRCSPKSGHDTVSWYQQALGQGPQFIFQYYEEEERQRGNFPDRFSGHQFPNYSSELNVNALLLGDSALYLCASSSWDRNYGYTFGSGTRLTVV.

A few counts support this clonotype. The chain employs TRBV7-3 and TRBJ2-5; D is possibly TRBD1 (5 bases). Germline CDR1 reads SGHTA; CDR2 reads FQGTGA. V gave up 0 bases and J gave up 4 bases, with 9 bases separating them. The CDR3 covers 14 residues. Written as DNA, the CDR3 is TGTGCCAGCAGCTTAACGGGGCTAACAGAGACCCAGTACTTC. It is translated as CASSLTGLTETQYF.

In DNA, the CDR3 is TGTGCCAGCAGCGCCCCCCACGCAGGGGATCCCTCCTATGGCTACACCTTC. It translates to CASSAPHAGDPSYGYTF. The chain combines TRBV5-6 with TRBJ1-2, with D possibly TRBD1 on 6 matching bases. Per germline, CDR1 SGHDT and CDR2 YYEEEE. The CDR3 is 17 amino acids. V was pared by 4 bases and J by 4 bases, with 23 bases between.

This clonotype turned up a few times. The genes are TRBV6-2 or TRBV6-3 and TRBJ1-5; no clear D gene. There are 13 residues in the CDR3. The ends were cut back, 6 bases at V and 6 bases at J, with 12 bases in the middle. Germline V gene lookup returns CDR1 MNHEY and CDR2 SVGEGT. CDR3 coding DNA: TGTGCCAGCAGAGAATACGTTGGTCAGCCCCAGCATTTT. This translates into CASREYVGQPQHF.

The chain uses TRBV6-5 and TRBJ1-1; D is ambiguous. Looked up from germline, CDR1 is MNHEY and CDR2 is SVGAGI. Trimming pared 0 bases from V and 9 bases from J, leaving 14 bases between. The CDR3 sequence is 14 residues long. For the CDR3, the DNA is TGTGCCAGCAGTTACTCGTTCGTCTCGTTGAAAGCTTTCTTT. It codes for CASSYSFVSLKAFF.

This clonotype was counted only a few times. The rearrangement joins TRBV7-9 to TRBJ1-6, with D tentatively TRBD1 (6 bases). V lost 6 bases, J lost 9 bases, and 12 bases lay in between. Germline CDR1 is SEHNR and CDR2 is FQNEAQ (reference sequence). This CDR3 is built from 13 residues. The CDR3 is CASRTGSASPLHF. The CDR3 nucleotides are TGTGCCAGCAGGACAGGTTCGGCTTCACCCCTCCACTTT.

This clonotype was seen a few times. The chain has TRBV12-3 or TRBV12-4 and TRBJ2-3; D possibly corresponds to TRBD1 (6 bases). The CDR3 sequence is 15 residues long. V lost 6 bases to trimming and J lost 3 bases, with 16 bases between them. The CDR3 loop is CASRDAGALTDTQYF. As DNA, the CDR3 is TGTGCCAGCAGGGATGCAGGGGCTTTGACAGATACGCAGTATTTT.

This clonotype occurred many times. The rearrangement joins TRBV3-1 to TRBJ2-7, with D perhaps matching TRBD2 (5 bases). The CDR3 length is 11 residues. Trimming removed 4 bases from V and 4 bases from J, with 5 bases in between. In germline, CDR1 is LGHDT, CDR2 YNNKEL (reference sequence). CDR3 amino acids: CASSRGYEQYF. The CDR3, as DNA: TGTGCCAGCAGCCGAGGGTACGAGCAGTACTTC.

This clonotype was seen ten or more times. The chain is built from TRBV7-3 and TRBJ2-2; 7 positions match TRBD2. V lost 5 bases, J lost 4 bases, and 10 bases stayed unmatched. The germline gives CDR1 SGHTA, CDR2 FQGTGA. The CDR3 is made up of 16 amino acids. The DNA for the CDR3 is TGTGCCAGCAGCGATCTTGTTTGGGGGGGCACCGGGGAGCTGTTTTTT. Amino acids: CASSDLVWGGTGELFF.